Below, 8 T cell receptor beta chains from the same sample are listed, as sequenced in a study of breast tumors, draining lymph nodes, adjacent tissues. MiXCR, run by TCRdb on the multiplex PCR reads, gives a single entry per CDR3 protein. This sample has more than 50,000 distinct CDR3 sequences, with around two fifths found just once. Sample: breast tumor tissue. The receptors originated from a female donor with breast cancer. Some clones in this sample may be carry-over from other donors' samples.

The gene calls are TRBV7-2 and TRBJ2-1; 9 bases agree with TRBD1. Germline CDR1 and CDR2: SGHTA and FQGNSA. The CDR3 length is 15 residues. The J segment lost 5 bases and the V segment lost 6 bases, leaving 8 bases of the junction unmatched. The CDR3: CASSRDRVGDNEQFF. For the CDR3, the DNA is TGTGCCAGCAGTCGGGACAGGGTCGGGGACAATGAGCAGTTCTTC.

This sequence joins TRBV2 and TRBJ1-4, with a tentative D call TRBD1 (5 bases). The CDR3 has 11 amino acids. Per germline, CDR1 SNHLY and CDR2 FYNNEI. CDR3 sequence reads: CEGLSNEKLFF. As DNA, the CDR3 is TGTGAGGGGCTGAGTAATGAAAAACTGTTTTTT.

The chain uses TRBV29-1 and TRBJ1-4, with D possibly being TRBD1 (5 bases). Trimming removed 3 bases at V and 5 bases at J, with 19 bases between. The CDR3 has 16 residues. Looked up from germline, CDR1 is SQVTM and CDR2 is ANQGSEA. The CDR3 loop reads CSVDGTASSYNEKLFF. CDR3 in DNA: TGCAGCGTTGATGGGACGGCGAGCTCCTACAATGAAAAACTGTTTTTT.

This clonotype has a count of ten or more. The chain recombines TRBV7-8 with TRBJ2-7; D may be TRBD1 (6 bases). The CDR3 runs to 17 residues. Germline lookup yields CDR1 SGHVS and CDR2 FQNEAQ. Deletions cut 0 bases from V and 3 bases from J, with 18 bases between. The CDR3 protein is CASSLARARGGSYEQYF. The CDR3 DNA sequence: TGTGCCAGCAGCTTAGCGCGGGCTCGTGGGGGCAGCTACGAGCAGTACTTC.

The sample holds many counts of this clonotype. This chain links TRBV9 with TRBJ2-7, with TRBD2 matching over 8 bases. V was clipped by 0 bases and J by 5 bases; unmatched bases: 7. The CDR3 length is 15 residues. Germline CDR1 and CDR2: SGDLS and YYNGEE. CDR3 coding DNA: TGTGCCAGCAGCGTAGACGGGGGGGCCTTCGACGAGCAGTACTTC. Its protein is CASSVDGGAFDEQYF.

This sequence joins TRBV12-5 and TRBJ2-2; D is undetermined. V was trimmed by 5 bases and J by 5 bases, leaving 0 bases between them. The length of the CDR3 is 10 residues. CDR1 and CDR2 from the germline V gene are LGHNT and FRNRAP. CDR3 in amino acids: CASGTGELFF. The CDR3 bases are TGTGCTAGTGGTACCGGGGAGCTGTTTTTT. The whole variable domain, remainder taken from reference TRBV12-5 and TRBJ2-2, is DARVTQTPRHKVTEMGQEVTMRCQPILGHNTVFWYRQTMMQGLELLAYFRNRAPLDDSGMPKDRFSAEMPDATLATLKIQPSEPRDSAVYFCASGTGELFFGEGSRLTVL.

CDR3 residues: CASSSGRGYTQYF. DNA of the CDR3: TGTGCCAGCAGCTCGGGACGGGGCTATACGCAGTATTTT. This rearrangement joins TRBV7-2 to TRBJ2-3, with D perhaps given as TRBD1 or TRBD2 (5 bases each). Germline V CDR1 and CDR2: SGHTA, FQGNSA. Trimming took 4 bases from V and 7 from J, leaving 12 bases between them. This CDR3 is 13 amino acids long.

Turning to this clonotype: Since a much larger clone is just one base distant, this may be a read error. The V call is TRBV10-3, the J call TRBJ2-7; TRBD2 matches 10 bases. Germline V gene data show CDR1 as ENHRY and CDR2 as SYGVKD. This CDR3 comprises 18 residues. The CDR3 region has the DNA TGTGCCACCAGTGACAGAGGACTAGCGGCAAGAAGAGTGAGGGAGCAGTACTTC. Encoded protein: CATSDRGLAARRVREQYF.